This TCR beta chain comes out of a study of beta chain features in type 1 diabetes. The CDR3 loop spans 16 amino acids. Germline V gives CDR1 SGHAT, CDR2 FQNNGV. The ends were cut back, 4 bases at V and 0 bases at J, with 12 bases in the middle. Every bit of the isolated RNA underwent reverse transcription, so sequencing read expressed TCRB transcripts. The method was immunoSEQ multiplex PCR; TCRdb's version includes in-frame clones alone and lacks a portion of them. The sample lists under 150,000 clones; 6.9% were seen once. The study, taken as a whole, reports: Significant though moderate, a shortening of TCRB CDR3s appeared in all four CD4+ subsets of Type 1 diabetes patients.

Points on this clone: Its antigen is still unknown.

The origin of this receptor is a woman younger than 45 in good health. This chain connects TRBV11-2 to TRBJ2-2; D possibly corresponds to TRBD2 (5 bases). The sample consisted of central memory CD4+ T cells from blood. The DNA for the CDR3 is TGTGCCAGCAGCTCAACTAGGAAATCGAACACCGGGGAGCTGTTTTTT. Amino acid sequence: CASSSTRKSNTGELFF.